This is a list of T cell receptor beta chains from one sample in a study of CD8+ T cells in alopecia areata. TCRdb's table, derived via immunoSEQ multiplex PCR, lists solely in-frame clones and lacks some. Of 200,000 to 250,000 clones in the sample, more than 60% were seen once. The specimen comprised CD4+ T cells sorted from blood, sampled at week 44, from a patient treated with tofacitinib. The receptors originated from a human donor with alopecia areata. The CDR3 runs from the conserved cysteine through the conserved F or W.

j_call,v_call,cdr3_aa
TRBJ2-3,TRBV29-1,CSARSTDTQYF
TRBJ2-2,TRBV19,CASIWSSANTGELFF
TRBJ1-2,TRBV14,CASSQVGRIYGYTF
TRBJ2-6,TRBV10-3,CAISEKGAPGANVLTF
TRBJ1-2,TRBV2,CASSKVYREGGYTF
TRBJ2-3,TRBV5-1,CASAPHPLAGEADTQYF
TRBJ1-2,TRBV29-1,CSVGKTGGAEGYTF
TRBJ2-5,TRBV30,CAWSVVVSGATQYF
TRBJ1-2,TRBV29-1,CSVEARQTLNYGYTF
TRBJ1-2,TRBV6-6,CASSISGSGYTF
TRBJ2-1,TRBV30,CAWSRQGGDEQFF
TRBJ1-2,TRBV29-1,CSVVDPYGYTF
TRBJ1-6,TRBV30,CAYHDGNSPLHF
TRBJ2-2,TRBV29-1,CKSRDRNLTNTGELFF
TRBJ1-6,TRBV30,CAWKPGGPDSPLHF
TRBJ2-7,TRBV21-1,CASSKMTGKSSYEQYF
TRBJ2-3,TRBV10-2,CASSLESRVADTQYF
TRBJ1-1,TRBV19,CASSTTENTEAFF
TRBJ1-2,TRBV4-3,CASSRQDFGGYTF
TRBJ2-1,TRBV19,CASSIVARKNGEQFF
TRBJ2-1,TRBV29-1,CSVALAGGSEQFF
TRBJ1-1,TRBV30,CAWMGGLGTEAFF
TRBJ2-7,TRBV5-1,CASSLAPSDSLYEQYF
TRBJ1-1,TRBV5-1,CASSPGLNTEAFF
TRBJ1-2,TRBV19,CASSTGQGLGYTF
TRBJ1-1,TRBV15,CATSRASVGRNTEAFF
TRBJ2-4,TRBV19,CATRLSGQVDIQYF
TRBJ2-1,TRBV7-2,CASSFSSGGYNEQFF
TRBJ1-1,TRBV30,CAWSVRPELNTEAFF
TRBJ1-6,TRBV18,CASSPQGTTSYNSPLHF
TRBJ1-5,TRBV18,CASSQSTPGLNQPQHF
TRBJ1-2,TRBV2,CASSEARSGYTF
TRBJ2-1,TRBV19,CASSRSRAPSTYNEQFF
TRBJ1-4,TRBV27,CASSFREDEKLFF
TRBJ1-5,TRBV6-1,CASSAGRGSNQPQHF
TRBJ1-1,TRBV29-1,CSAKQGRGEAFF
TRBJ2-3,TRBV7-9,CASSDRTSGASTDTQYF
TRBJ2-7,TRBV25-1,CASRGEPLRGQYF
TRBJ2-6,TRBV5-1,CASSSAGTGVSGANVLTF
TRBJ1-4,TRBV29-1,CSAVWGEGLFF
TRBJ2-5,TRBV10-3,CAISESIGGETQYF
TRBJ2-1,TRBV7-3,CASSPGTGRSFF
TRBJ2-6,TRBV9,CASSVAGGSSGANVLTF
TRBJ2-1,TRBV5-1,CASRASVSYNEQFF
TRBJ2-7,TRBV30,CAWSPDRRLGDEQYF
TRBJ2-6,TRBV15,CATSSTELRISPGANVLTF
TRBJ1-4,TRBV29-1,CSGKTGPGEKLFF
TRBJ1-1,TRBV18,CASSPLTGVATEAFF
TRBJ1-5,TRBV7-2,CASSLTEPFLQPQHF
TRBJ1-3,TRBV29-1,CSVGFGSGNTIYF
TRBJ2-5,TRBV5-1,CASRGSGNQETQYF
TRBJ1-4,TRBV29-1,CSVVVSEKLFF
TRBJ1-5,TRBV10-3,CATKPGQGNQPQHF
TRBJ2-3,TRBV5-1,CASSPGTSGSTDTQYF
TRBJ1-2,TRBV7-8,CASSLGRAGPNLGYTF